This TCR beta chain appears in the sequencing data of a study of regulatory T cells in long-lasting Graves disease (dated by TCRdb to the early 2020s). Study-level background: Patients with newly diagnosed Graves' disease had been on antithyroid drugs for under 3 months. TCR sequencing covered some 13 persistent and some 20 newly diagnosed Graves' disease patients, about 35 samples in total. The study was conducted in China and was registered as a clinical trial. Patients with persistent Graves' disease were compared with patients with newly diagnosed Graves' disease using TCR sequencing and RNA sequencing of peripheral blood.

The study at large found these results: Only peripheral blood was studied, because thyroid tissue, the primary lesion, was inaccessible. A larger number of public clonotypes was shared among persistent patients (approximately 3,000) than among newly diagnosed patients (more than 850). Persistent disease showed preferential use of TRBV28, TRBJ1-2 and TRBJ2-5, whereas newly diagnosed disease favored TRBV20-1 and TRBJ2-1. Sequencing and analysis were limited to the TCR beta chain. Persistent Graves' disease patients showed lower TCR Shannon entropy and fewer highly expanded clones than newly diagnosed patients, suggesting clonal expansion. The authors acknowledged the small sample size as a limitation that may reduce accuracy.

What the time point label conveys for this sample: newly diagnosed GD, antithyroid drugs for less than 3 months. For both TCR sequencing and RNA sequencing, RNA was extracted from PBMCs in TRIzol. The diagnosis of Graves' disease was made according to American Thyroid Association guidelines. Recruitment of patients was carried out at an endocrinology department in Xi'an, China. Each patient gave about 9.1 milliliters of peripheral blood, collected in an EDTA anticoagulant tube. Ficoll Paque Plus density gradient separation was used to isolate PBMCs, and no further T cell sorting was performed. An Agilent 2100 Bioanalyzer and agarose gel were used to assess RNA quality, and a NanoDrop 2000 was used to measure RNA concentration. Points on this clonotype: It lacks a known antigen. This may be a read error, as it is one base from a much larger clone.

Receptors were amplified or captured by multiplex PCR. The instrument was an Illumina HiSeq 4000. iRepertoire HTBI primers and Arm-PCR amplification of CDR3 regions were used to construct TCR beta libraries. PCR products were gel purified before sequencing. The original pipeline was this. A total of some 60 TRBV and approximately 15 TRBJ segments were identified across samples and were used for gene usage analysis of CDR3 amino acid clonotypes. COPE and FqMerger were used to merge the filtered high-quality paired reads into contigs. Contigs were aligned with BLAST to IMGT TRBV, TRBD and TRBJ reference genes, and CDR3 was defined per IMGT. Any clonotype with a frequency above 0.1% was classified as a highly expanded clone. Shannon entropy was used to measure repertoire diversity, and the Gini coefficient was used to measure V-J evenness. Clonotypes shared by more than one individual were considered public. In TCRdb, the public reads were trimmed at Q25 with fastp and aligned with MiXCR, with productive beta chains retained. Rows with one shared CDR3 protein collapse into an entry with the most common genes and DNA. It is TCRdb's table, rather than the study itself, that gives the V and J calls and clone size. Across this sample there are 580,000 or so distinct CDR3 sequences, with 15% to 20% seen only once. The ten biggest clones cover more than 10% of the sample.

CDR1 and CDR2 are read off the germline V gene as MNHGY and SVAAGI. The CDR3 has 15 amino acids, counting the end cysteine and phenylalanine. The entry retains the CDR3 DNA only, 45 bases that are in frame from base 1. The same data also went into a second study, on T cells in Graves' hyperthyroidism and ophthalmopathy. The second study's authors report: Stable Graves' hyperthyroidism was defined as the absence of progression to ophthalmopathy over 18 months of follow-up. The hyperthyroidism patients were between 18 and 65 years old and newly diagnosed, with a disease duration of less than 2 months. The study excluded patients with uncontrolled infections, other autoimmune diseases, pregnancy or lactation. Diagnoses were based on clinical symptoms, serum thyroxine and TRAb, thyroid ultrasound and orbital computed tomography. For the first round of RT-PCR on the TCR CDR3, the HTBI primer set was used together with the Qiagen OneStep RT-PCR kit. Most expanded thyroid clonotypes (frequency above 0.001) were also found in blood, which suggests that blood repertoires may mirror thyroid immune responses. In cross-validation, a model built on a 13 V-J signature told ophthalmopathy apart from stable hyperthyroidism with approximately 90% sensitivity and roughly 83% specificity, and in testing the same model reached 80%/75%. In validation, progression to ophthalmopathy was predicted by the model with 70.59% sensitivity and 72.22% specificity, a median of about 6.8 months before onset. A discovery cohort of approximately 100 patients, roughly 40 with Graves' ophthalmopathy and 55 to 60 with stable Graves' hyperthyroidism, was used to find distinguishing TCR V-J signatures. Prospective prediction of ophthalmopathy was tested in an independent validation cohort consisting of some 19 hyperthyroidism patients and approximately 16 patients who later progressed to ophthalmopathy. The approximately 100 discovery patients were divided at random into training and test sets in a 7:3 ratio. The study also compared thyroid tissue and blood T-cell repertoires from roughly 6 Graves' hyperthyroidism patients. After sampling, hyperthyroidism patients received methimazole starting at 30 mg daily, and ophthalmopathy patients received high-dose intravenous methylprednisolone. The libraries were constructed in a second round of multiplex PCR and then size-selected and purified. Sequencing of the libraries was done on an Illumina HiSeq2000 using paired-end 100 bp reads. Raw data were processed with SOAPnuke, discarding reads with adapters, uncalled bases, mean Phred below 15, or no exact constant-primer or identifier match. COPE v1.2.5 was used to merge high-quality paired reads, and clonotypes were defined as unique nucleotide sequences. Clonotypes were aligned to IMGT TRBV, TRBD and TRBJ reference segments using MiTCR v1.1. The analysis included only V-J combinations with a frequency above 0.0001, which together covered approximately 99% of the repertoires. The TCS score was defined as the ratio of F50 (clonal expansion) to E x V (chaos), calculated using BLOSUM62-based TCRdist between CDR3 peptides within each V-J. Welch's t-statistics and random forest reduced some 510 V-J features to about 13, which were used in a naive Bayes classifier (R e1071). Sample size was not statistically predetermined, and investigators were not blinded to group allocation. The paper reports TCR Vbeta CDR3 sequencing of over 120 peripheral blood samples: approximately 41 ophthalmopathy, fewer than 80 hyperthyroidism and around 17 progressor patients.

The sample was peripheral blood mononuclear cells (PBMCs), taken at new diagnosis, from a patient treated with antithyroid drugs. The V and J segments used are TRBV6-9 and TRBJ2-1, with the D gene call left open. This receptor was identified in a young man with Graves disease. Donor details come from another sample of the same person, matched by shared clones. The CDR3 region reads CAGSYWANVDNEQFF. The nucleotide sequence reads TGTGCCGGCAGTTACTGGGCTAATGTTGACAATGAGCAGTTCTTC.